This T cell receptor (beta chain) derives from a study of patients and donors after allogeneic stem cell transplantation. Using its own MiXCR run on the RT-PCR reads, TCRdb lists one record per CDR3 protein. This table holds about 230,000 distinct CDR3 sequences, roughly an eighth found once. This clonotype was seen at least ten times. V shed 5 bases and J shed 4 bases, with 8 bases lying between them. The CDR3 is 12 residues long. Sequencing was done on a sample of blood, either unsorted or a sorted T cell fraction (not recorded which). This receptor was taken from a human donor who was either an allogeneic HSCT recipient or a stem cell or donor lymphocyte infusion donor (not recorded which). It is not recorded whose cells these are; they may come from a transplant donor. The genes are TRBV12-3 or TRBV12-4 and TRBJ1-2; D possibly corresponds to TRBD1 (5 bases). The CDR3 protein is CASSVDIYGYTF. The DNA of the CDR3 is TGTGCCAGCAGTGTGGACATCTATGGCTACACCTTC.